The present TCR beta chain was sequenced within a study of shared clonotypes between healthy human individuals. Study as a whole: The study used three CD4 naive, three CD4 memory, two CD8 naive and one CD8 memory plate per donor. Study conclusions and caveats: Incompleteness in sorted-subset sequencing, despite large depth, was shown by rarefaction. The study generally estimated greater richness for naive than memory subsets.

Nashville, Tennessee was home to all donors, each a Caucasian adult. Repertoires were generated with immunoSEQ multiplex PCR, while TCRdb's copy carries only in-frame clones and drops some. The data contain 2 million to 3 million clones, 90% to 95% of them singletons. This CDR3 contains 14 residues. Germline assignment: CDR1 GTSNPN and CDR2 SVGIG (reference sequence). With V trimmed by 2 bases and J by 13 bases, 12 bases remained unmatched. This clone was observed a handful of times. Its antigen is unknown. The chain carries TRBV30 and TRBJ1-4; 8 positions agree with TRBD1. The specimen sequenced was naive CD4+ T cells sorted from blood. Subset here: CD45RA+ positively selected. The receptor comes from a young man in good health. The CDR3: CAWSKGPGQVGLFF. The CDR3 region has the DNA TGTGCCTGGAGTAAGGGTCCGGGACAGGTGGGACTGTTTTTT.